This T cell receptor beta chain was recovered during a study of molecular identifiers for immune sequencing clone quantification. Overall study results and limits: In naive cells, clones above 20 RNA copies held under 1% of molecules, whereas in effector cells they held over 99%. In cases of identical TCR molecules sharing a barcode, highly expanded clone sizes could be underestimated.

Methods described previously, with TCR primers listed, were used for bulk TCR libraries. In TCRdb, the PCR reads were re-called with MiXCR into one record per CDR3 protein. The sample consists of approximately 670,000 distinct CDR3 sequences, just under 20% of them appearing once. Sorting defined naive CD8 T cells as CD8+CD4-CCR7+CD45RA+. This clonotype was found a few times. Its antigen is unknown. This sequence originates from a human donor in good health. Some libraries in this study had Jurkat cell RNA spiked in. The sequenced sample consisted of naive CD8+ T cells from blood, with Jurkat cell RNA spiked in. Subset: FACS-sorted CD8+CD4-CCR7+CD45RA+ naive T cells.

Here the CDR3 DNA reads TGTGCCAGCAGCCAAGTGGGACTAGCGGGAGGTATTGAAACAGATACGCAGTATTTT. This translates into CASSQVGLAGGIETDTQYF. The chain recombines TRBV3-1 with TRBJ2-3; TRBD2 aligns across 15 bases. The trim removed 1 base at V and 3 bases at J, leaving 8 bases unmatched. The CDR3 spans 19 residues. Germline V CDR1 and CDR2: LGHDT, YNNKEL (reference sequence).